The rows below give T cell receptor beta chains drawn from one sample of a study of blood T cell repertoires in COVID-19. TCRdb's table, derived via immunoSEQ multiplex PCR, lists solely in-frame clones and lacks some. The sample holds about 170,000 clones, more than 75% seen once. The sequenced sample was peripheral blood. These TCRs come from a man aged 45-65 years who had recovered from COVID-19. Both conserved end residues are part of each CDR3. The D gene is left open where the match is weak. Only part of the rows carry a size: once, few, many, or a class if the clone is expanded.

V gene	D gene	J gene	clone size	CDR3 protein	CDR3 DNA
TRBV20-1	-	TRBJ1-2	-	CSADKDYGYTF	TGCAGTGCTGACAAAGACTATGGCTACACCTTC
TRBV30	-	TRBJ1-5	-	CAWSVGQHQPQHF	TGTGCCTGGAGTGTGGGGCAGCATCAGCCCCAGCATTTT
TRBV7-9	TRBD1	TRBJ1-1	-	CASSSGQGNTEAFF	TGTGCCAGCAGCTCAGGACAGGGGAACACTGAAGCTTTCTTT
TRBV6-2/TRBV6-3	-	TRBJ2-3	once	CASSYGENTDTQYF	TGTGCCAGCAGTTACGGGGAGAACACAGATACGCAGTATTTT
TRBV6-2/TRBV6-3	-	TRBJ2-1	once	CASSPLEDSRFF	TGTGCCAGCAGTCCCCTTGAGGATTCGAGGTTCTTC
TRBV7-8	-	TRBJ2-3	few	CASRYTGSDTQYF	TGTGCCAGCAGATATACAGGGTCAGATACGCAGTATTTT
TRBV7-2	-	TRBJ1-1	-	CASRPRGGGTEAFF	TGTGCCAGCAGACCCAGGGGTGGAGGCACTGAAGCTTTCTTT
TRBV19	-	TRBJ1-4	-	CASSIDRRELFF	TGTGCCAGTAGTATAGATCGGCGGGAACTGTTTTTT
TRBV29-1	TRBD2	TRBJ2-1	-	CSVEASGIYNEQFF	TGCAGCGTTGAAGCCAGCGGGATCTACAATGAGCAGTTCTTC
TRBV18	-	TRBJ1-5	-	CASSSESSYSNQPQHF	TGTGCCAGCTCCTCTGAGTCGTCGTATAGCAATCAGCCCCAGCATTTT
TRBV6-5	TRBD1	TRBJ1-2	-	CASSYRDRGYGYTF	TGTGCCAGCAGTTACCGGGACAGGGGCTATGGCTACACCTTC
TRBV11-1	-	TRBJ2-7	-	CASSVTGTVSYEQYF	TGTGCCAGCAGCGTAACCGGGACTGTCTCCTACGAGCAGTACTTC
TRBV6-2/TRBV6-3	-	TRBJ1-2	few	CASSRGPNYGYTF	TGTGCCAGCAGTCGCGGGCCAAACTATGGCTACACCTTC
TRBV6-5	TRBD2	TRBJ2-1	-	CATDFGTSDNEQFF	TGTGCCACCGACTTCGGGACTAGCGACAATGAGCAGTTCTTC
TRBV4-1	TRBD1	TRBJ1-4	few	CASSQLWAGGSPNEKLFF	TGCGCCAGCAGCCAACTATGGGCAGGGGGTTCCCCTAATGAAAAACTGTTTTTT
TRBV7-2	-	TRBJ1-6	-	CASSLAAGYNSPLHF	TGTGCCAGCAGCTTAGCGGCAGGCTATAATTCACCCCTCCACTTT
TRBV9	TRBD1	TRBJ1-1	-	CASSATQGGNTEAFF	TGTGCCAGCAGCGCAACTCAGGGGGGAAACACTGAAGCTTTCTTT
TRBV12-3/TRBV12-4	TRBD2	TRBJ2-2	-	CASSGGAVGELFF	TGTGCCAGCAGCGGGGGGGCGGTCGGGGAGCTGTTTTTT
TRBV6-5	TRBD2	TRBJ2-7	-	CASRGLAGSSYEQYF	TGTGCCAGCAGGGGACTAGCGGGGAGCTCCTACGAGCAGTACTTC